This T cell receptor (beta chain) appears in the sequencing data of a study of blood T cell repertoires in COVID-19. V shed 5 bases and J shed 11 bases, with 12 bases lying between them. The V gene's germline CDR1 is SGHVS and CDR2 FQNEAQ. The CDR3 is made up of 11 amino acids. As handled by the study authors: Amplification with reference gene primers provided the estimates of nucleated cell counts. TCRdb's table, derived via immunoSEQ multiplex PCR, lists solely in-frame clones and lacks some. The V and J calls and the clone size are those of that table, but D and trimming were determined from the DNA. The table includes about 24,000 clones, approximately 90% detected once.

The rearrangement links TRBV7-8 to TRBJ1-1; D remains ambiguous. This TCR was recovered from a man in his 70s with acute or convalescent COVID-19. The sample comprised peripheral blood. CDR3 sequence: CASSPKRRAFF. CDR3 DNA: TGTGCCAGCAGCCCGAAACGCAGGGCTTTCTTT.